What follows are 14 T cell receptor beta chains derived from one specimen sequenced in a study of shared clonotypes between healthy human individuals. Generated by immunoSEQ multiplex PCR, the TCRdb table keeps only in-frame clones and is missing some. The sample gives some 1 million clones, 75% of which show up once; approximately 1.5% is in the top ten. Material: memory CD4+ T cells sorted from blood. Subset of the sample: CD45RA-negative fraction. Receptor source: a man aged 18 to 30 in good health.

In DNA form, the CDR3 reads TGTGCTAGTGGTTTGGATAATTCACCCCTCCACTTT. It codes for CASGLDNSPLHF. The chain joins TRBV12-5 to TRBJ1-6; no clear D gene. The germline V and J ends were trimmed by 1 base and 5 bases, with 0 bases remaining between them. Germline CDR1 LGHNT, CDR2 FRNRAP. CDR3 size: 12 residues.

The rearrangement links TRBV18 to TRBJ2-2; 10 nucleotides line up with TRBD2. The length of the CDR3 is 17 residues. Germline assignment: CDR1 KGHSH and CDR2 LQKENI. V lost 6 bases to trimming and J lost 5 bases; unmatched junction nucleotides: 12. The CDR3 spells CASSRSGTSEGTGELFF. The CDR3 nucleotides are TGTGCCAGCTCGCGGTCCGGGACTAGCGAAGGGACCGGGGAGCTGTTTTTT.

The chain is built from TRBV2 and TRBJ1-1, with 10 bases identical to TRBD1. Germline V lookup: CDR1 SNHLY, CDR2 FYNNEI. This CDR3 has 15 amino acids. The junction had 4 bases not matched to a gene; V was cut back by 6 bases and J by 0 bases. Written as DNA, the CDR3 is TGTGCCAGCAGGGACAGGGGGTACATGAACACTGAAGCTTTCTTT. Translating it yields CASRDRGYMNTEAFF.

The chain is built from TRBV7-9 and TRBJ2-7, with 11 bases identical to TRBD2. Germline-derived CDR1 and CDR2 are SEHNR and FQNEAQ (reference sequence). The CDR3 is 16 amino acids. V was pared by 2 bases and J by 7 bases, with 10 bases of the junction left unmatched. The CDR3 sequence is CASSLLAGGRPGEQYF. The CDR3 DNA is TGTGCCAGCAGCTTACTAGCGGGAGGCCGCCCAGGAGAGCAGTACTTC.

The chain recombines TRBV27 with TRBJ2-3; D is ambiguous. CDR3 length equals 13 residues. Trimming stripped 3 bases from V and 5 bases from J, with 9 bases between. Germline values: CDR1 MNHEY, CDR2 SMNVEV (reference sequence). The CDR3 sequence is CASSLLRRDTQYF. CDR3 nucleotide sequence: TGTGCCAGCAGTTTGCTTCGAAGAGATACGCAGTATTTT.

CDR3 sequence: CASSLVMRQGTDTQYF. CDR3 nucleotides: TGTGCCAGCAGCCTCGTTATGAGACAGGGAACAGATACGCAGTATTTT. The chain joins TRBV7-8 to TRBJ2-3; TRBD1 matches 7 bases. This CDR3 is built from 16 residues. CDR1 is SGHVS and CDR2 is FQNEAQ in the germline V gene. V shed 5 bases and J 3 bases; nucleotides not matched to a gene: 11. Together with reference TRBV7-8 and TRBJ2-3, the CDR3 gives the full variable domain: GAGVSQSPRYKVAKRGQDVALRCDPISGHVSLFWYQQALGQGPEFLTYFQNEAQLDKSGLPSDRFFAERPEGSVSTLKIQRTQQEDSAVYLCASSLVMRQGTDTQYFGPGTRLTVL.

CDR3 sequence reads: CASSPEGAKGQPQHF. The CDR3, as DNA: TGTGCCAGCAGCCCCGAGGGGGCCAAGGGTCAGCCCCAGCATTTT. The V gene is TRBV6-1, the J gene TRBJ1-5; 7 bases align to TRBD1. The V segment lost 6 bases and the J segment 6 bases; nucleotides outside the gene matches: 11. Per the germline V gene, CDR1 is MNHNS and CDR2 is SASEGT. CDR3 length equals 15 residues.

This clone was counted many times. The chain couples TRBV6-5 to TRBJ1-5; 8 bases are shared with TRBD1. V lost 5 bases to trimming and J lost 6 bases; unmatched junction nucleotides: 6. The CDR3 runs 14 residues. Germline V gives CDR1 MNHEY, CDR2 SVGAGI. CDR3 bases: TGTGCCAGCAGTCCCGGACAGGGCGGTCAGCCCCAGCATTTT. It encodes CASSPGQGGQPQHF.

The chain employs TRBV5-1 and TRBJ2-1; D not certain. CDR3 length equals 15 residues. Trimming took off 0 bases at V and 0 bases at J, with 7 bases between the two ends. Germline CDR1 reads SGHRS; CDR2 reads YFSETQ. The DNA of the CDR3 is TGCGCCAGCAGCTTGGCCCAGGCCTCCTACAATGAGCAGTTCTTC. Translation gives CASSLAQASYNEQFF.

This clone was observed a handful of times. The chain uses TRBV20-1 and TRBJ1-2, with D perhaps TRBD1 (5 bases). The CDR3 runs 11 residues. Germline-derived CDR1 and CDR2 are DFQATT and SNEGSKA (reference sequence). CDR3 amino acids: CSPGLDGGYTF. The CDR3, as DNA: TGCAGCCCAGGGCTTGATGGTGGCTACACCTTC.

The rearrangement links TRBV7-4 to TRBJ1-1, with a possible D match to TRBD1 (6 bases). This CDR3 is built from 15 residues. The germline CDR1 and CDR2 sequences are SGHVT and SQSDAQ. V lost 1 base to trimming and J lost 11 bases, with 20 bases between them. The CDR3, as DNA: TGTGCCAGCAGCTTAGGGACAGAGATACATTCGACGGCTTTCTTT. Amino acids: CASSLGTEIHSTAFF.

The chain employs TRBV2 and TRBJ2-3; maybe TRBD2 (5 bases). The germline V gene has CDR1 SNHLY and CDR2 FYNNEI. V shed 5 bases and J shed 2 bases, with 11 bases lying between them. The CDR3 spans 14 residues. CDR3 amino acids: CASSRSSPTDTQYF. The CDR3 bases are TGTGCCAGCAGTCGGTCTAGCCCCACAGATACGCAGTATTTT.

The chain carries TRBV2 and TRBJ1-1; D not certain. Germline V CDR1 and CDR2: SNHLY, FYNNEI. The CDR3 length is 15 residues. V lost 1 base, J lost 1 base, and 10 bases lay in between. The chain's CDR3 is CASSEGGIGNTEAFF. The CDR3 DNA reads TGTGCCAGCAGTGAAGGGGGAATCGGGAACACTGAAGCTTTCTTT.

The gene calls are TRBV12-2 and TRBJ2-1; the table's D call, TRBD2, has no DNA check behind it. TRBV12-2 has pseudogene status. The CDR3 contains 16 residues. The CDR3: CASRLEGIAGGGEQFF. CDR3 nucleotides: TGTGCAAGTCGCTTAGAAGGGATAGCGGGAGGAGGGGAGCAGTTCTTC.